This entry describes one T cell receptor beta chain. Germline values: CDR1 SGHVS, CDR2 FNYEAQ. The J segment lost 7 bases and the V segment lost 1 base, leaving 12 bases of the junction unmatched. The CDR3 is 17 residues long. Profiled with immunoSEQ multiplex PCR; TCRdb holds only in-frame clones, not every one. Found here are roughly 65,000 clones, 87% of them singletons; the top ten hold over 0.3%. This record belongs to a study of OX40 agonist ivuxolimab in advanced cancers. The V and J genes are TRBV7-6 and TRBJ2-7; 11 bases map to TRBD2. This specimen was CD4+ or CD8+ T cells sorted from blood, taken in a trial of the OX40 agonist ivuxolimab. The source of this sequence is an adult with an advanced solid tumor such as melanoma, head and neck, liver or kidney cancer. The CDR3 DNA reads TGTGCCAGCAGCTTAGGTGCCCAACTAGCGGGGGCAGGGGAGCAGTACTTC. Residues: CASSLGAQLAGAGEQYF.